This note documents a single T cell receptor (beta chain) sequence. The sample comes from a study of blood T cell repertoires in COVID-19. Study at large: Sites across the United States, Italy and Spain contributed samples from acute and convalescent COVID-19. In each case, the material was cDNA or gDNA derived from T cells, B-cell-depleted T cells, or PBMCs.

Authors' processing steps: Counts of nucleated cells, estimated from reference gene primer amplification, were obtained. Only in-frame clones appear in the TCRdb table, and some are missing; sequencing was by immunoSEQ multiplex PCR. V, J and clone size reflect that table, while D and trimming were determined from the DNA. Of roughly 200,000 clones listed, roughly 94% are singletons. It was during active infection that Seattle patients were enrolled and then longitudinally followed. The TCR comes from a man aged 25 to 40 with COVID-19, enrolled during active disease. The sequencing input was peripheral blood.

The CDR3 loop is CAWSHTPTVSSYNSPLHF. DNA of the CDR3: TGTGCCTGGAGTCATACCCCTACAGTGAGCTCCTATAATTCACCCCTCCACTTT. This chain joins TRBV30 and TRBJ1-6; no clear D gene. Trimming took 2 bases from V and 0 from J, leaving 17 bases between them. Germline values: CDR1 GTSNPN, CDR2 SVGIG (reference sequence). This CDR3 is built from 18 residues.